This T cell receptor (beta chain) derives from a study of tumor-infiltrating lymphocytes in oesophageal squamous cell carcinoma. MiXCR, run by TCRdb on the PCR reads, gives a single entry per CDR3 protein. The sample shows some 11,000 distinct CDR3 sequences, around 50% of them seen only once. V lost 6 bases and J lost 0, with 8 bases in between. The CDR3 contains 13 residues. This clonotype is judged medium-sized. V gene TRBV12-3 or TRBV12-4 combines with J gene TRBJ1-2; no clear D gene. The receptor was derived from a female donor with esophageal squamous cell carcinoma. The sequenced material came from esophageal tumor tissue. The CDR3: CASSRGANYGYTF. CDR3 coding DNA: TGTGCCAGCAGCCGCGGAGCTAACTATGGCTACACCTTC.